The rows below give T cell receptor beta chains drawn from one sample of a study of PD-1 blockade in classical Hodgkin lymphoma. The method was immunoSEQ multiplex PCR; TCRdb's version includes in-frame clones alone and lacks a portion of them. This sample carries thousands of clones, roughly four fifths of them seen once, and the ten largest clones take 6.5% to 8.5%. Sequences were derived from CD4+ T cells from blood, sampled at baseline. Receptors originate from a human donor with classical Hodgkin lymphoma. The CDR3 runs from the conserved cysteine through the conserved F or W. A D gene is named only where the DNA matches it firmly.

NA,TRBV19,TRBJ2-3,CASSIPRRSTDTQYF,TGTGCCAGTAGTATTCCCAGGCGGAGCACAGATACGCAGTATTTT
TRBD1,TRBV28,TRBJ1-2,CASSFWAGTATNYGYTF,TGTGCCAGCAGTTTTTGGGCCGGGACAGCGACCAACTATGGCTACACCTTC
NA,TRBV4-1,TRBJ1-1,CASSQSGVRGTEAFF,TGCGCCAGCAGCCAAAGCGGGGTACGCGGCACTGAAGCTTTCTTT
NA,TRBV6-5,TRBJ1-3,CASSTRGGNTIYF,TGTGCCAGCAGCACCCGGGGAGGAAACACCATATATTTT
NA,TRBV4-2,TRBJ2-1,CASSQDRGGHNEQFF,TGTGCCAGCAGCCAAGATAGGGGCGGACACAATGAGCAGTTCTTC